The next 28 T cell receptor beta chains were all read from a single sample in a study of blood T cells in healthy people across ages. A second 7 to 11 cycle PCR used barcoded and J-beta primers. Via MiXCR, TCRdb re-called the 5' RACE reads, giving one row per CDR3 protein. The sample comprises roughly 700,000 distinct CDR3 sequences, 20% to 30% of which are singletons, and 9.4% rests with the top ten. Separately, the same data were catalogued under a study of T cells of mothers and their children.

Material for sequencing was blood. These receptor sequences come from a boy aged 5-17 years in good health.

J is TRBJ2-1 and V is TRBV5-1, with D perhaps TRBD1 or TRBD2 (5 bases each). The CDR3 is 15 residues long. V shed 0 bases and J shed 5 bases, with 12 bases lying between them. Germline V gene sequence: CDR1 SGHRS, CDR2 YFSETQ. The CDR3 DNA is TGCGCCAGCAGCTTGGCCCTTCAGGGACACAATGAGCAGTTCTTC. Translation gives CASSLALQGHNEQFF.

The chain joins TRBV6-1 to TRBJ2-7; weak D call: TRBD1 (6 bases). V was clipped by 1 base and J by 0 bases, with 13 bases between them. The CDR3 totals 16 residues. Looked up from germline, CDR1 is MNHNS and CDR2 is SASEGT. CDR3 loop: CASSEGTASPSYEQYF. CDR3 DNA sequence: TGTGCCAGCAGTGAAGGGACAGCGTCCCCCTCCTACGAGCAGTACTTC.

This rearrangement joins TRBV5-1 to TRBJ1-5; 10 bases align to TRBD1. Per germline, CDR1 SGHRS and CDR2 YFSETQ. CDR3 length equals 16 residues. V trimming: 4 bases; J trimming: 0 bases; junction bases outside the gene matches: 4. CDR3: CASSIGTGDSNQPQHF. CDR3 nucleotides: TGCGCCAGCAGCATCGGGACAGGGGATAGCAATCAGCCCCAGCATTTT.

This clonotype appeared once. The chain combines TRBV7-6 with TRBJ2-1; the D gene could be TRBD1 or TRBD2 (5 bases each). Between the trimmed V and J ends, which lost 7 bases and 7 bases, there was a span of 23 bases. The CDR3 loop spans 16 amino acids. Germline CDR1 SGHVS, CDR2 FNYEAQ. As DNA, the CDR3 is TGTGCCAGCACCCTAACTCAGGGAGAGTGGTGGAATGAGCAGTTCTTC. This gives the protein CASTLTQGEWWNEQFF.

The gene calls are TRBV7-9 and TRBJ2-1; D uncertain. CDR1 is SEHNR, CDR2 FQNEAQ, per germline (reference sequence). This CDR3 has 15 residues. V was shortened by 2 bases and J by 7 bases, with 15 bases between the two germline ends. As DNA, the CDR3 is TGTGCCAGCAGCTTACGTGGGTACGGTAGGAATGAGCAGTTCTTC. Residues: CASSLRGYGRNEQFF.

This clonotype was observed a handful of times. The chain recombines TRBV6-2 or TRBV6-3 with TRBJ1-5, with TRBD1 matching over 10 bases. Germline CDR1 and CDR2: MNHEY and SVGEGT. There are 15 residues in the CDR3. The V and J ends lost 6 bases and 7 bases, in that order; junction bases with no gene match: 9. The CDR3 bases are TGTGCCAGCAGAGTGACAGGGGGCGAAGTCCAGCCCCAGCATTTT. Protein sequence: CASRVTGGEVQPQHF.

The chain employs TRBV5-1 and TRBJ2-5; the D gene is possibly TRBD2 (5 bases). This CDR3 spans 12 amino acids. Germline values: CDR1 SGHRS, CDR2 YFSETQ. The V and J ends lost 6 bases and 5 bases respectively, with 11 bases between them. The CDR3, as DNA: TGCGCCAGCACGGGGAGTAAGGAGACCCAGTACTTC. It encodes CASTGSKETQYF.

The CDR3 reads CSARDQGRGREQYF. The CDR3 DNA reads as TGCAGTGCTAGAGATCAAGGGCGGGGGCGCGAGCAGTACTTC. The genes are TRBV20-1 and TRBJ2-7; tentatively, D is TRBD2 (7 bases). Between the trimmed V and J ends, which lost 0 bases and 6 bases, there was a span of 15 bases. CDR1 DFQATT and CDR2 SNEGSKA come from the germline V gene (reference sequence). This CDR3 has 14 amino acids.

The chain uses TRBV5-1 and TRBJ2-2; maybe TRBD2 (6 bases). Germline CDR1 and CDR2: SGHRS and YFSETQ. The CDR3 consists of 15 residues. V lost 5 bases and J 4 bases, leaving 15 bases between the germline ends. This CDR3 reads CASRGVGGVTGELFF. CDR3 nucleotides: TGCGCCAGCAGAGGGGTCGGGGGAGTCACCGGGGAGCTGTTTTTT.

This clonotype was counted once. The rearrangement uses TRBV5-8 and TRBJ1-2; possible D gene TRBD1, 6 bases. V lost 1 base to trimming and J lost 2 bases, with 21 bases between them. CDR3 length: 18 amino acids. The V gene's germline CDR1 is SGHTS and CDR2 YDEGEE. CDR3 coding DNA: TGTGCCAGCAGCTTGTTCGGTGGTCAGGGGATTTTGAACTATGGCTACACCTTC. This sequence encodes CASSLFGGQGILNYGYTF.

Only a few counts were recorded for this clonotype. At one boundary the junction diverges from the germline segment, which might be a read error. The chain carries TRBV7-7 and TRBJ2-1; D is ambiguous. This CDR3 comprises 13 residues. Germline V gene data show CDR1 as SSHAT and CDR2 as FNYEAQ (reference sequence). CDR3 amino acids: CASSLEAPQKGFF. CDR3 DNA sequence: TGTGCTAGCAGCTTAGAAGCCCCCCAAAAAGGGTTCTTC.

V is TRBV20-1 and J is TRBJ2-7, with 9 nucleotides matching TRBD1. Germline values: CDR1 DFQATT, CDR2 SNEGSKA (reference sequence). The V gene end was trimmed by 6 bases and the J gene end by 1 base; junction bases not matched to a gene: 13. CDR3 size: 16 residues. The CDR3 reads CSAPDWTGDRSYEQYF. The CDR3 nucleotides read TGCAGTGCCCCCGACTGGACAGGGGACCGGTCCTACGAGCAGTACTTC.

This clonotype has a handful of counts. V is TRBV7-2 and J is TRBJ2-7, with 10 bases lining up with TRBD2. CDR1 and CDR2 (germline): SGHTA, FQGNSA. The V segment lost 3 bases and the J segment 3 bases; nucleotides outside the gene matches: 5. This CDR3 is built from 15 residues. CDR3 DNA: TGTGCCAGCAGCTTCCGGACTAGCGGAAACTACGAGCAGTACTTC. It is translated as CASSFRTSGNYEQYF.

The gene calls are TRBV15 and TRBJ2-5; TRBD1 agrees at 7 bases. This CDR3 has 15 amino acids. Germline V gives CDR1 LNHNV, CDR2 YYDKDF (reference sequence). V lost 0 bases to trimming and J lost 5 bases; unmatched junction nucleotides: 6. The CDR3 reads CATSRDQGVIETQYF. The CDR3 bases are TGTGCCACCAGCAGAGACCAGGGGGTAATTGAGACCCAGTACTTC.

The chain is built from TRBV6-6 and TRBJ2-7; 8 bases are a match to TRBD1. V shed 0 bases, J shed 3 bases, and the junction held 4 bases outside the gene matches. Germline V gene lookup returns CDR1 MNHNY and CDR2 SVGAGI (reference sequence). The CDR3 totals 15 residues. CDR3 protein: CASSYSLQGGYEQYF. In nucleotides, the CDR3 is TGTGCCAGCAGTTACTCGTTACAGGGGGGCTACGAGCAGTACTTC.

This chain uses TRBV6-5 with TRBJ2-5; D is undetermined. The closer fit of TRBJ2-1 to the DNA end suggests the J call may be wrong. The CDR3 is 14 residues long. Germline-derived CDR1 and CDR2 are MNHEY and SVGAGI. In nucleotides, the CDR3 is TGTGCCAGCAGTTACTCGATTCCGAGTGGAGAGCAGTTCTTC. It is translated as CASSYSIPSGEQFF.

The CDR3 region has the DNA TGTGCCAGCAGCCCCCGGACAGGACGAAAAGAGACCCAGTACTTC. Its protein is CASSPRTGRKETQYF. V gene TRBV7-2 combines with J gene TRBJ2-5; 7 bases agree with TRBD1. Germline V gene lookup returns CDR1 SGHTA and CDR2 FQGNSA. CDR3 length equals 15 residues. The ends lost 5 bases at V and 3 bases at J; junction bases unmatched: 9.

The chain joins TRBV29-1 to TRBJ2-5; TRBD1 matches at 7 bases. The tail of the sequence fits TRBJ2-7 better, so the J call may be wrong. In germline, CDR1 is SQVTM, CDR2 ANQGSEA. This CDR3 region has 17 residues. As DNA, the CDR3 is TGCAGCGTTGAAGATGGACTCAGGACAGGAGGTTCCTACGAGCAGTACTTC. Encoded protein: CSVEDGLRTGGSYEQYF.

The chain recombines TRBV20-1 with TRBJ1-5; D is possibly TRBD1 (5 bases). The ends were cut back, 0 bases at V and 9 bases at J, with 15 bases in the middle. Germline CDR1 DFQATT, CDR2 SNEGSKA (reference sequence). This CDR3 comprises 14 residues. The CDR3 DNA sequence: TGCAGTGCTAGAGAATCGGGGCAGGCCGGGCCCCAGCATTTT. It translates to CSARESGQAGPQHF.

This clonotype turned up a few times. The chain is built from TRBV3-1 and TRBJ2-5; a possible D gene is TRBD1 (5 bases). The better agreement between TRBJ2-7 and the DNA end casts doubt on the J call. The CDR3 length is 15 residues. Germline assignment: CDR1 LGHDT and CDR2 YNNKEL (reference sequence). CDR3 loop: CASSPLPRAHYEQYF. The CDR3 DNA reads TGTGCCAGCAGCCCCCTCCCCAGGGCCCACTACGAGCAGTACTTC.

The rearrangement uses TRBV20-1 and TRBJ2-3; possibly TRBD2 for D (5 bases). This CDR3 is built from 12 residues. V lost 5 bases and J lost 9, with 15 bases in between. Looked up from germline, CDR1 is DFQATT and CDR2 is SNEGSKA (reference sequence). CDR3 bases: TGCAGTGCTGGCCAACTAGAGAGAACGCAGTATTTT. Its translation is CSAGQLERTQYF.

This clonotype appeared once. This chain joins TRBV12-3 or TRBV12-4 and TRBJ2-1; TRBD1 might be the D (5 bases). The CDR3 runs to 13 residues. Trimming removed 6 bases at V and 0 bases at J, with 6 bases between. In DNA form, the CDR3 reads TGTGCCAGCAGGGACATCTCCTACAATGAGCAGTTCTTC. The encoded protein is CASRDISYNEQFF.

This clonotype was observed a handful of times. The chain joins TRBV12-3 or TRBV12-4 to TRBJ2-4; 7 bases are a match to TRBD1. This CDR3 has 13 amino acids. Trimming cost V 3 bases and J 6 bases; bases outside gene matches: 2. The CDR3 DNA sequence: TGTGCCAGCAGTTTTTGGGACAGAAACATTCAGTACTTC. Translated, it gives CASSFWDRNIQYF.

The gene calls are TRBV9 and TRBJ2-1, with a weak D call TRBD2 (5 bases). The CDR3 totals 15 residues. Trimming cost V 0 bases and J 9 bases, with 16 bases left between them. Germline V CDR1 and CDR2: SGDLS, YYNGEE. This CDR3 is CASSVAGRGTIEQFF. The CDR3 nucleotides are TGTGCCAGCAGCGTAGCGGGGAGAGGAACAATTGAGCAGTTCTTC. Using reference TRBV9 and TRBJ2-1 for the parts outside the CDR3, the full variable domain is DSGVTQTPKHLITATGQRVTLRCSPRSGDLSVYWYQQSLDQGLQFLIQYYNGEERAKGNILERFSAQQFPDLHSELNLSSLELGDSALYFCASSVAGRGTIEQFFGPGTRLTVL.

The chain recombines TRBV20-1 with TRBJ2-5; 11 bases align to TRBD2. The J call may not be correct, given that the DNA end is closer to TRBJ2-1. This CDR3 region has 16 residues. The germline V gene encodes CDR1 DFQATT and CDR2 SNEGSKA (reference sequence). CDR3 protein: CSAPAGLAAMYNEQFF. CDR3 nucleotides: TGCAGTGCTCCAGCGGGACTAGCGGCGATGTACAATGAGCAGTTCTTC.

This clonotype has just a few counts. The chain recombines TRBV4-2 with TRBJ2-7; D not certain. Germline assignment: CDR1 LGHNA and CDR2 YNFKEQ. V was cut by 1 base and J by 0 bases, with 10 bases left in between. The CDR3 length is 15 residues. Here the CDR3 reads CASSQGSLGSYEQYF. In DNA, the CDR3 is TGTGCCAGCAGCCAAGGGTCCCTGGGCTCCTACGAGCAGTACTTC.

There are a few counts of this clonotype. The chain uses TRBV12-3 or TRBV12-4 and TRBJ2-5; no reliable D call. The CDR3 extends over 14 amino acids. The V end lost 5 bases, the J end lost 5 bases, and 15 bases lay between the germline ends. The CDR3 protein is CASSLRAVGETQYF. In DNA, the CDR3 is TGTGCCAGCAGTCTCCGGGCGGTGGGGGAGACCCAGTACTTC.

The chain carries TRBV20-1 and TRBJ2-1, with D perhaps matching TRBD1 (6 bases). Trimming removed 5 bases from V and 4 bases from J, with 24 bases in between. Germline V lookup: CDR1 DFQATT, CDR2 SNEGSKA (reference sequence). The CDR3 runs 17 residues. The CDR3 bases are TGCAGTGCTCAACCAGGGGTCAACCCCGGCAAATACAATGAGCAGTTCTTC. Its translation is CSAQPGVNPGKYNEQFF.